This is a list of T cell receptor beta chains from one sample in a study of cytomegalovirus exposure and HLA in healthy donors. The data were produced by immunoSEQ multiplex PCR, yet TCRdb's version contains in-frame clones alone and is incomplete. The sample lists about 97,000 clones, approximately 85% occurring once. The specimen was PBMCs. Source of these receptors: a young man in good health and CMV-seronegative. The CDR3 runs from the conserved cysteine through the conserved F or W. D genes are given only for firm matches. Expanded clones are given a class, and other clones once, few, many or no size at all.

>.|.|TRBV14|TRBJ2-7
TGTGCCAGCAGCCATACACAGGAGAAGCAGTACTTC
CASSHTQEKQYF
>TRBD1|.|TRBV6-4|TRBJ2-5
TGTGCCAGCAGTATCCACAGGGGGGAGACCCAGTACTTC
CASSIHRGETQYF
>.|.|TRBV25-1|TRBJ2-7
TGTGCCAGCAGTGTGTGGGGACTGAGAGGATCCTACGAGCAGTACTTC
CASSVWGLRGSYEQYF
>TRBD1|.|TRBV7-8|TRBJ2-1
TGTGCCAGCACCGCCCAGGGGGCGCTGGGCAATGAGCAGTTCTTC
CASTAQGALGNEQFF
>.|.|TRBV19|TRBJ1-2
TGTGCCAGTAGTATGGGGCAGGGTCGCAACTATGGCTACACCTTC
CASSMGQGRNYGYTF
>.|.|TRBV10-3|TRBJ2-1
TGTGCCATCAGTGGTAAGCGGGCCGTCTACAATGAGCAGTTCTTC
CAISGKRAVYNEQFF
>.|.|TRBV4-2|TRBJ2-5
TGTGCCAGCAGCCCTCGAGCGGGCCGTTTTGAGACCCAGTACTTC
CASSPRAGRFETQYF
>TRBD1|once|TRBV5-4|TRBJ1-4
TGTGCCAGCAGCTTGAAGGGACAGGCGGCAACTAATGAAAAACTGTTTTTT
CASSLKGQAATNEKLFF
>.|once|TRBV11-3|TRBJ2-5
TGTGCCAGCAGCATACGACAGGGCGGGACAACAGAGACCCAGTACTTC
CASSIRQGGTTETQYF
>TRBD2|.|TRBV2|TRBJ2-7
TGTGCCAGCAGTGAGTACCTCGCGGGGGGCTACGAGCAGTACTTC
CASSEYLAGGYEQYF
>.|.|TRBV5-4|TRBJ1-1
TGTGCCAGCAGCTTGGTTGGGCCTCACCCTGAAGCTTTCTTT
CASSLVGPHPEAFF
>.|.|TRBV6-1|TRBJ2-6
TGTGCCAGCACACTAAGCTCCTCTGGGGCCAACGTCCTGACTTTC
CASTLSSSGANVLTF
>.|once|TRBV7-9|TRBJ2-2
TGTGCCAGCAGCTTAGGCCCGGGACTTCTGAACACCGGGGAGCTGTTTTTT
CASSLGPGLLNTGELFF
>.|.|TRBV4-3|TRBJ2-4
TGCGCCAGCAGCCAAGACCAGGGCCGGTTCAACATTCAGTACTTC
CASSQDQGRFNIQYF
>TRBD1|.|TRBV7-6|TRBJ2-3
TGTGCCAGCAGCTTAGCGGCAGGGGGCCCAGATACGCAGTATTTT
CASSLAAGGPDTQYF
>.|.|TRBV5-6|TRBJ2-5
TGTGCCAGCAGCTGGCTCACGTCCCAAGAGACCCAGTACTTC
CASSWLTSQETQYF
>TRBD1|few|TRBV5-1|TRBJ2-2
TGCGCCAGCAGCGTCACCGGGACAGGGTTACTGAACACCGGGGAGCTGTTTTTT
CASSVTGTGLLNTGELFF
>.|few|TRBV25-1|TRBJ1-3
TGTGCCAGCAGTGGGAGGACAGAAGGAAACACCATATATTTT
CASSGRTEGNTIYF
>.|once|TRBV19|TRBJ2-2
TGTGCCAGTAGTATAGGTAGCGGAGTGAGTGGCGGGGAGCTGTTTTTT
CASSIGSGVSGGELFF
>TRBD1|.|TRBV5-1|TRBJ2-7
TGCGCCAGCAGCCCAGACAGGGACACCGAGCAGTACTTC
CASSPDRDTEQYF
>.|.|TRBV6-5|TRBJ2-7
TGTGCCAGCAGTTACTCCCGCAGCTACGAGCAGTACTTC
CASSYSRSYEQYF
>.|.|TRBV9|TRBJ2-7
TGTGCCAGCAGCGTAGGTGGCTGGGGGCCAGGCGAGCAGTACTTC
CASSVGGWGPGEQYF
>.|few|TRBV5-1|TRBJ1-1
TGCGCCAGCAGCTTTTCGGGGAACACTGAAGCTTTCTTT
CASSFSGNTEAFF
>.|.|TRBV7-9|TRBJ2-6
TGTGCCAGCAGCTTAGAATTCCTCTCTGGGGCCAACGTCCTGACTTTC
CASSLEFLSGANVLTF
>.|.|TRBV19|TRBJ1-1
TGTGCCAGTAGTGTAGGTCAGTCTCCGAACACTGAAGCTTTCTTT
CASSVGQSPNTEAFF
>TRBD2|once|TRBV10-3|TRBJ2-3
TGTGCCATCAGTGAGAGGGGCGGGGGGAGCACAGATACGCAGTATTTT
CAISERGGGSTDTQYF
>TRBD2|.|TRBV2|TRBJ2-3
TGTGCCAGCAGTGAAGATCTAGCGGGGAACACAGATACGCAGTATTTT
CASSEDLAGNTDTQYF
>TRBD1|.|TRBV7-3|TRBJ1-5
TGTGCCAGCAGCCTGACAGGGGATAGCAATCAGCCCCAGCATTTT
CASSLTGDSNQPQHF
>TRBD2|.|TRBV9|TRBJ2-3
TGTGCCAGCAGCGTAGGGGTAGCGGGGAGCACAGATACGCAGTATTTT
CASSVGVAGSTDTQYF
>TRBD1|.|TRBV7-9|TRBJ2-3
TGTGCCAGCCCGGGACAGGGTCTGTCAGATACGCAGTATTTT
CASPGQGLSDTQYF
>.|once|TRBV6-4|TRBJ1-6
TGTGCCAGCAGTGTGACATCTCATAATTCACCCCTCCACTTT
CASSVTSHNSPLHF
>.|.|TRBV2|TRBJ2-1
TGTGCCAGCAGTGAAGTCGGCAGGTCAGGTGAGCAGTTCTTC
CASSEVGRSGEQFF
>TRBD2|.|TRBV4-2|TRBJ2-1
TGTGCCAGCAGCCCCTTTGTGGGACTAGCGGGTTCCTCGAGCTCCTACAATGAGCAGTTCTTC
CASSPFVGLAGSSSSYNEQFF
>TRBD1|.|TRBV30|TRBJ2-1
TGTGCCTGGACTATCGACAGGGTCAGGTTCTTC
CAWTIDRVRFF
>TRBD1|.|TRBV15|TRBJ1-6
TGTGCCACCACCTTGGACAGGTCTTGGAATTCACCCCTCCACTTT
CATTLDRSWNSPLHF
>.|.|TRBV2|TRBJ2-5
TGTGCCAGCAGTGTCAGGGTCCAAGAGACCCAGTACTTC
CASSVRVQETQYF
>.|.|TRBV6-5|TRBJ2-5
TGTGCCAGCAGTTACTCGAGAGAGACCCAGTACTTC
CASSYSRETQYF
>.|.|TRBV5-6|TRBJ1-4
TGTGCCAGCAGCCTACCAGGGCTTAATGAAAAACTGTTTTTT
CASSLPGLNEKLFF
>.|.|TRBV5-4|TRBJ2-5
TGTGCCAGCACCGCGGGGACGAAAGAGACCCAGTACTTC
CASTAGTKETQYF
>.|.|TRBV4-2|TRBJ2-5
TGTGCCAGCAGCCCCGAGACAGCGCAAGAGACCCAGTACTTC
CASSPETAQETQYF
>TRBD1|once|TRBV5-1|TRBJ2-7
TGCGCCAGCAGCGCCGGGACAGGAAAAGGCTCCGAGCAGTACTTC
CASSAGTGKGSEQYF
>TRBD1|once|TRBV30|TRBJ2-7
TGTGCCTGGAGCGGCTGGGACAGTCCCTCCTACGAGCAGTACTTC
CAWSGWDSPSYEQYF
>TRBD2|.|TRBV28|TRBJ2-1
TGTGCCAGCAGGAGCGGGAGGTCCAATGAGCAGTTCTTC
CASRSGRSNEQFF
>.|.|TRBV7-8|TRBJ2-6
TGTGCCAGCAGCTTAGACCGCGCCTCTGGGGCCAACGTCCTGACTTTC
CASSLDRASGANVLTF
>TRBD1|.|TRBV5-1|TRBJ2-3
TGCGCCAGCAGGCACAGGGGGCTCTTGACAGATACGCAGTATTTT
CASRHRGLLTDTQYF
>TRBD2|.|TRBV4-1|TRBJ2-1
TGCGCCAGCAGCCTGCAGCGGGAGGTCTCCTACAATGAGCAGTTCTTC
CASSLQREVSYNEQFF
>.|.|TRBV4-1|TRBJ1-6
TGCGCCAGCAGCCATCACAGGGAGAGGTCACCCCTCCACTTT
CASSHHRERSPLHF
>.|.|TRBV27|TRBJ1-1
TGTGCCAGCAGTTCGGGGACAAAGAACACTGAAGCTTTCTTT
CASSSGTKNTEAFF
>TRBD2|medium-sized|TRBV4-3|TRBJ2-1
TGCGCCAGCAGCCAAGTAGCGGGAGGGGGCGCTGAGCAGTTCTTC
CASSQVAGGGAEQFF